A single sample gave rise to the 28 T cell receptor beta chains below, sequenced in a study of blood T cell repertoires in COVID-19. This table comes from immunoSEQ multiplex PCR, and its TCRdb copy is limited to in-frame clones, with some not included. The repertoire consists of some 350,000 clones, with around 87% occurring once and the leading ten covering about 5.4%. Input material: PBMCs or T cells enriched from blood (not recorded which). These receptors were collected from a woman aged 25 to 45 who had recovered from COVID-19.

The CDR3 DNA reads TGTGCCAGCAGCTCACTAGGCGGGGAGCTGTTTTTT. Amino acids: CASSSLGGELFF. The V and J genes are TRBV7-3 and TRBJ2-2; D is possibly TRBD2 (5 bases). The CDR3 has 12 residues. In germline, CDR1 is SGHTA, CDR2 FQGTGA. V lost 4 bases and J 7 bases, leaving 7 bases between the germline ends.

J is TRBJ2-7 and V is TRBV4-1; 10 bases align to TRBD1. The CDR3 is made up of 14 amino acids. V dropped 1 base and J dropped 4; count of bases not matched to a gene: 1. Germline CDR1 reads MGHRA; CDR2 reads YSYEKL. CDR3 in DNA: TGCGCCAGCAGCCAAGGACAGGGGGCATACGAGCAGTACTTC. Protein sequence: CASSQGQGAYEQYF.

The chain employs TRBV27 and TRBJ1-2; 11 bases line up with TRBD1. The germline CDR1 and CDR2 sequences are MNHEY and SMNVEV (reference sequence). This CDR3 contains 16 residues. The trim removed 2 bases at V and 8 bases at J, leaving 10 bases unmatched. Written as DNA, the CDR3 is TGTGCCAGCAGTTTAAGCGGGACAGGGGGATCTGCCGGCTACACCTTC. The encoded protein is CASSLSGTGGSAGYTF.

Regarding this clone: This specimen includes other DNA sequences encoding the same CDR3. The CDR3 nucleotides read TGTGCCAGCAGTGGACAGGGAAGGAATTCACCCCTCCACTTT. Translating gives CASSGQGRNSPLHF. The J gene is TRBJ1-6, the V gene TRBV2; the match to TRBD1 covers 7 bases. This CDR3 comprises 14 residues. V lost 4 bases and J lost 7; bases outside the gene matches: 4. Germline V gene sequence: CDR1 SNHLY, CDR2 FYNNEI.

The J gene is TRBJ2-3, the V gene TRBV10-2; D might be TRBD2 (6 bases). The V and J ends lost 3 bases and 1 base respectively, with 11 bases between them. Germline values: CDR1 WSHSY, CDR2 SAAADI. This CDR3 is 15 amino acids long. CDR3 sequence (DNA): TGCGCCAGCAGTGATAGCGGACATGGCACAGATACGCAGTATTTT. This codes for CASSDSGHGTDTQYF.

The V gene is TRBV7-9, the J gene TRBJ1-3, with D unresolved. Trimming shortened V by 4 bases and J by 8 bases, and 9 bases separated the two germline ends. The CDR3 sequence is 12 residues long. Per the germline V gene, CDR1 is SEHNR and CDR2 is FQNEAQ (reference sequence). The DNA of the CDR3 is TGTGCCAGCAGCTCCGACTGGGACACCATATATTTT. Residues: CASSSDWDTIYF.

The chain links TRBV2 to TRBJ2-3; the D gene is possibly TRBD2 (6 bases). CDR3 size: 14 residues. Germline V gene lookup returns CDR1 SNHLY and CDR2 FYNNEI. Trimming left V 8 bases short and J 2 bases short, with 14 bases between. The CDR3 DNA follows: TGTGCCAGCGGCGACAGACTAGACACAGATACGCAGTATTTT. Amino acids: CASGDRLDTDTQYF.

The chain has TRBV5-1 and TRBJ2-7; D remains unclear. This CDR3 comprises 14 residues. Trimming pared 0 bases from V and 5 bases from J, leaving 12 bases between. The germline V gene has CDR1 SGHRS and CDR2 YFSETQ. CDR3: CASSLGLETHEQYF. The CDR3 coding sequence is TGCGCCAGCAGCTTGGGACTGGAGACTCACGAGCAGTACTTC.

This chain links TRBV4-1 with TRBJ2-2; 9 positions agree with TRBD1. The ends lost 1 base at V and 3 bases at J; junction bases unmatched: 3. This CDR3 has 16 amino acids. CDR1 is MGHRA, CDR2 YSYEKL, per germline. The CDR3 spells CASSQVDRGYTGELFF. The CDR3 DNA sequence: TGCGCCAGCAGCCAAGTGGACAGGGGATACACCGGGGAGCTGTTTTTT.

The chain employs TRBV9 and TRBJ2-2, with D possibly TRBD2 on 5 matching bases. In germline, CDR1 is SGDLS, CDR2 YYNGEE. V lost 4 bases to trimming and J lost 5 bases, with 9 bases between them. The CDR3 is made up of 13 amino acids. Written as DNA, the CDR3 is TGTGCCAGCAGCTCTAGGGAGACCGGGGAGCTGTTTTTT. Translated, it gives CASSSRETGELFF.

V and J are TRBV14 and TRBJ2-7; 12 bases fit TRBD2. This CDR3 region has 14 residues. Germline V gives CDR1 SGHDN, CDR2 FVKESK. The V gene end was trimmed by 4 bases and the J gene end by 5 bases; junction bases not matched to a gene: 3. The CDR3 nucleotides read TGTGCCAGCAGCCTCTGGACTAGCGGGGACGAGCAGTACTTC. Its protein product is CASSLWTSGDEQYF.

The CDR3 region is CAWTAPRATNEKLFF. The CDR3 DNA is TGTGCCTGGACCGCACCCCGCGCAACTAATGAAAAACTGTTTTTT. The rearrangement uses TRBV30 and TRBJ1-4; D gene unclear. Germline CDR1 is GTSNPN and CDR2 is SVGIG (reference sequence). Trimming took off 4 bases at V and 0 bases at J, with 12 bases between the two ends. There are 15 residues in the CDR3.

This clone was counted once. The CDR3 DNA is TGCAGTGCTAGTGGAACAGGGGCCCACTATGGCTACACCTTC. Translation gives CSASGTGAHYGYTF. The chain joins TRBV20-1 to TRBJ1-2; 7 nucleotides match TRBD1. CDR3 length: 14 residues. Trimming removed 3 bases from V and 3 bases from J; junction bases left unmatched: 7. Germline V lookup: CDR1 DFQATT, CDR2 SNEGSKA (reference sequence).

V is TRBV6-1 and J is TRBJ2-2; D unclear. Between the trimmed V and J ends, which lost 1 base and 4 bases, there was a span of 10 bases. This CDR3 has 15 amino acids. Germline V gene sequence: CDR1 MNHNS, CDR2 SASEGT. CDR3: CASSEVGVTTGELFF. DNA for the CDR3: TGTGCCAGCAGTGAAGTTGGAGTAACCACCGGGGAGCTGTTTTTT.

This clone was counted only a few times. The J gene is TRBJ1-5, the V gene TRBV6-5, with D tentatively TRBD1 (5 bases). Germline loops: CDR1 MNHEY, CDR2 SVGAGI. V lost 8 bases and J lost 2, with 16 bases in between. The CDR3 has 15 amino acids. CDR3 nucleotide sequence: TGTGCCAGCCGCGGACAAGGGTGGGGCAATCAGCCCCAGCATTTT. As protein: CASRGQGWGNQPQHF.

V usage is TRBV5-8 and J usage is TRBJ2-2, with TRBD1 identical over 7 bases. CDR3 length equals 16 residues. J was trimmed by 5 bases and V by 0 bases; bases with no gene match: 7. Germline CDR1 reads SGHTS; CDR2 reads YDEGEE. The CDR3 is CASSLVRGRDTGELFF. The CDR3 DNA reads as TGTGCCAGCAGCTTGGTGAGGGGGCGCGATACCGGGGAGCTGTTTTTT.

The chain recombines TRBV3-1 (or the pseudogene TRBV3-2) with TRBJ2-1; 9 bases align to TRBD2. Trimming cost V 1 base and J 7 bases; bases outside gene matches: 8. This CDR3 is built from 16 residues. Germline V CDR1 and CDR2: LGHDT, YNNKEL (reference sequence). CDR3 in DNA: TGTGCCAGCAGCCAAGCACCGCGGGGGGGCGAAAATGAGCAGTTCTTC. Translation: CASSQAPRGGENEQFF.

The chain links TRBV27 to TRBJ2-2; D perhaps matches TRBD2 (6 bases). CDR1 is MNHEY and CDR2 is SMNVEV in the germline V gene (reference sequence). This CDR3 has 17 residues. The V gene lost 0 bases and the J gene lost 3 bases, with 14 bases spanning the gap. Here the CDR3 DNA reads TGTGCCAGCAGTTTATCCGGGGCAGGGAGGTACACCGGGGAGCTGTTTTTT. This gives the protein CASSLSGAGRYTGELFF.

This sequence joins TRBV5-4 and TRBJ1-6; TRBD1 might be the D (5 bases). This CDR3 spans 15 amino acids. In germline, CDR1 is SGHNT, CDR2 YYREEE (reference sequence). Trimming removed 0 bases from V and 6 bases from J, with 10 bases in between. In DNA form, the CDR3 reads TGTGCCAGCAGCTTGGTCGGACACTCTAATTCACCCCTCCACTTT. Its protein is CASSLVGHSNSPLHF.

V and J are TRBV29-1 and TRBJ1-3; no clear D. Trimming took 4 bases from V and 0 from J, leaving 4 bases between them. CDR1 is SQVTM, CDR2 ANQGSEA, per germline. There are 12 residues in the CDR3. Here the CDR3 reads CSVAGSGNTIYF. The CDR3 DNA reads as TGCAGCGTTGCAGGCTCTGGAAACACCATATATTTT.

The DNA of the CDR3 is TGTGCCTGGACCCAGGGGGACGAAAAACTGTTTTTT. Translated, it gives CAWTQGDEKLFF. The gene calls are TRBV30 and TRBJ1-4; 7 nucleotides align to TRBD1. Germline CDR1 reads GTSNPN; CDR2 reads SVGIG (reference sequence). The J segment lost 8 bases and the V segment lost 4 bases, leaving 4 bases of the junction unmatched. The CDR3 sequence is 12 residues long.

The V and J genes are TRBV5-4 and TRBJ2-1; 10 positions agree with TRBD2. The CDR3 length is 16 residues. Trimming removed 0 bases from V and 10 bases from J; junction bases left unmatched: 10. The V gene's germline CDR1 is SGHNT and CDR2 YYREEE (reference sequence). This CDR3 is CASSLESPSGGDEQFF. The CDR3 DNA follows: TGTGCCAGCAGCTTGGAGTCGCCTAGCGGGGGCGACGAGCAGTTCTTC.

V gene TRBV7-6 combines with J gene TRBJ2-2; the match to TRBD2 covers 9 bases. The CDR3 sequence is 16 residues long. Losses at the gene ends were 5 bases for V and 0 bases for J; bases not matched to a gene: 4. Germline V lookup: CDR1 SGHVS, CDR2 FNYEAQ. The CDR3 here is CASSLTSGPNTGELFF. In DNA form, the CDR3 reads TGTGCCAGCAGCCTTACTAGCGGGCCGAACACCGGGGAGCTGTTTTTT.

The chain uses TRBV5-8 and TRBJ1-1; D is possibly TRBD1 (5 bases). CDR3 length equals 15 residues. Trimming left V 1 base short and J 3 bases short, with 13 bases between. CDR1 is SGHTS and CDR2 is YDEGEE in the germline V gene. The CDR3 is CASSLQGSVDTEAFF. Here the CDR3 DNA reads TGTGCCAGCAGCTTGCAGGGATCAGTAGACACTGAAGCTTTCTTT.

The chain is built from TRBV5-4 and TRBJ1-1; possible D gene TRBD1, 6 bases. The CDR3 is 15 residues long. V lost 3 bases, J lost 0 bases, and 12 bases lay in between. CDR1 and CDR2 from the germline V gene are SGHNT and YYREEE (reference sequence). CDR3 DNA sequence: TGTGCCAGCAGCTCGCCGGGACACCTGAACACTGAAGCTTTCTTT. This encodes CASSSPGHLNTEAFF.

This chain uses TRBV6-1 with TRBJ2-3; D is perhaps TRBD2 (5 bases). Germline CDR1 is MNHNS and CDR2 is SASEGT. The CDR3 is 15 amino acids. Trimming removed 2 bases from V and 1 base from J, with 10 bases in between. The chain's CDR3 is CASSERWRGTDTQYF. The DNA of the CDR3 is TGTGCCAGCAGTGAAAGGTGGCGGGGCACAGATACGCAGTATTTT.

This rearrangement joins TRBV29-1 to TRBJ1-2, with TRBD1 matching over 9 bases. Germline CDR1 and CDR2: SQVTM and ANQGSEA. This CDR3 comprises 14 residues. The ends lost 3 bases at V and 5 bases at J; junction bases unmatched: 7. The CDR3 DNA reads TGCAGCGTTGACTCGGACAGGGGCTTGTATGGCTACACCTTC. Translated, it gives CSVDSDRGLYGYTF.

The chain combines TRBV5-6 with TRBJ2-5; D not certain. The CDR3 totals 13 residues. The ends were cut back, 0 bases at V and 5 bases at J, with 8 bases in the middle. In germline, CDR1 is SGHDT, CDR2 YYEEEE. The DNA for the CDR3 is TGTGCCAGCAGCTTGGTTGGTCAGGAGACCCAGTACTTC. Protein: CASSLVGQETQYF.